These T cell receptor beta chains were read from a single sample in a study of CD8+CD57+ T cells in acquired aplastic anemia. TCRdb itself ran the reads through MiXCR, one entry per CDR3 protein. The data show fewer than 200,000 distinct CDR3 sequences, 70% to 80% seen once. The sequencing input was sorted CD4+, CD8+, or CD8+CD57+ T cells (not recorded which) from PBMCs. These receptors all come from a human donor with aplastic anemia. The CDR3 runs from the conserved cysteine through the conserved F or W. Fields, in order: D gene, V gene, J gene, clone size, CDR3 protein, CDR3 DNA. A D gene is named only where the DNA matches it firmly. Only part of the rows carry a size: once, few, many, or a class if the clone is expanded.

d_gene: .; v_gene: TRBV9; j_gene: TRBJ2-7; abundance: .; CDR3aa: CASSATGPGEQYF; CDR3nt: TGTGCCAGCAGCGCCACAGGGCCGGGCGAGCAGTACTTC
d_gene: .; v_gene: TRBV5-4; j_gene: TRBJ2-3; abundance: once; CDR3aa: CASSWTKRDTQYF; CDR3nt: TGTGCCAGCAGCTGGACCAAACGGGATACGCAGTATTTT
d_gene: .; v_gene: TRBV25-1; j_gene: TRBJ2-1; abundance: .; CDR3aa: CASSAIGSSNEQFF; CDR3nt: TGTGCCAGCAGTGCTATAGGGAGTTCCAATGAGCAGTTCTTC
d_gene: .; v_gene: TRBV6-6; j_gene: TRBJ2-3; abundance: .; CDR3aa: CASSYLLGPDTQYF; CDR3nt: TGTGCCAGCAGTTACCTGCTAGGACCAGATACGCAGTATTTT
d_gene: TRBD1; v_gene: TRBV19; j_gene: TRBJ2-3; abundance: .; CDR3aa: CASSGQGLADTQYF; CDR3nt: TGTGCCAGTAGCGGACAGGGACTCGCAGATACGCAGTATTTT
d_gene: TRBD1; v_gene: TRBV20-1; j_gene: TRBJ2-7; abundance: .; CDR3aa: CSATGQGWFEQYF; CDR3nt: TGCAGTGCTACGGGACAGGGGTGGTTCGAGCAGTACTTC
d_gene: TRBD1; v_gene: TRBV6-4; j_gene: TRBJ1-6; abundance: .; CDR3aa: CASSDLGQGWSPLHF; CDR3nt: TGTGCCAGCAGTGACTTAGGACAGGGCTGGTCACCCCTCCACTTT
d_gene: .; v_gene: TRBV2; j_gene: TRBJ1-5; abundance: .; CDR3aa: CASLGDSNQPQHF; CDR3nt: TGTGCCAGCCTAGGCGATAGCAATCAGCCCCAGCATTTT
d_gene: TRBD2; v_gene: TRBV4-2; j_gene: TRBJ2-2; abundance: .; CDR3aa: CASSQPYSGGLDTGELFF; CDR3nt: TGTGCCAGCAGCCAACCCTATAGCGGGGGGCTGGACACCGGGGAGCTGTTTTTT
d_gene: .; v_gene: TRBV7-3; j_gene: TRBJ1-3; abundance: .; CDR3aa: CASSIGGSGNTIYF; CDR3nt: TGTGCCAGCAGCATAGGAGGTTCTGGAAACACCATATATTTT
d_gene: .; v_gene: TRBV7-9; j_gene: TRBJ2-1; abundance: .; CDR3aa: CASSLGLRRVGDEQFF; CDR3nt: TGTGCCAGCAGCTTAGGGTTAAGGAGAGTGGGGGATGAGCAGTTCTTC
d_gene: .; v_gene: TRBV11-2; j_gene: TRBJ1-3; abundance: .; CDR3aa: CASSSAGGNTIYF; CDR3nt: TGTGCCAGCAGTTCTGCAGGTGGAAACACCATATATTTT
d_gene: .; v_gene: TRBV5-1; j_gene: TRBJ2-3; abundance: few; CDR3aa: CASSFRDWNTDTQYF; CDR3nt: TGCGCCAGCAGCTTCCGGGACTGGAACACAGATACGCAGTATTTT
d_gene: TRBD2; v_gene: TRBV19; j_gene: TRBJ2-2; abundance: .; CDR3aa: CASKTTGTSVFRELFF; CDR3nt: TGTGCCAGTAAAACCACCGGGACTAGCGTGTTCCGGGAGCTGTTTTTT
d_gene: .; v_gene: TRBV5-1; j_gene: TRBJ1-2; abundance: .; CDR3aa: CASSFGTDSSGNTF; CDR3nt: TGCGCCAGCAGCTTCGGGACGGACAGCTCTGGAAACACCTTC
d_gene: .; v_gene: TRBV7-8; j_gene: TRBJ2-1; abundance: .; CDR3aa: CASSPPGAWNANEQFF; CDR3nt: TGTGCCAGCAGCCCCCCCGGCGCCTGGAATGCGAATGAGCAGTTCTTC
d_gene: TRBD1; v_gene: TRBV2; j_gene: TRBJ1-2; abundance: .; CDR3aa: CASSDRGGANYGYTF; CDR3nt: TGTGCCAGCAGTGACAGGGGGGGAGCTAACTATGGCTACACCTTC
d_gene: .; v_gene: TRBV19; j_gene: TRBJ2-2; abundance: .; CDR3aa: CASSMTLNTGELFF; CDR3nt: TGTGCCAGTAGTATGACATTGAACACCGGGGAGCTGTTTTTT
d_gene: .; v_gene: TRBV15; j_gene: TRBJ1-5; abundance: .; CDR3aa: CATSRVGGGVSNQPQHF; CDR3nt: TGTGCCACCAGCAGAGTAGGTGGCGGAGTTAGCAATCAGCCCCAGCATTTT
d_gene: TRBD2; v_gene: TRBV19; j_gene: TRBJ2-5; abundance: .; CDR3aa: CASSIGGSFFSERGEETQYF; CDR3nt: TGTGCCAGTAGTATAGGAGGCAGTTTCTTTAGTGAGCGGGGGGAAGAGACCCAGTACTTC
d_gene: .; v_gene: TRBV6-1; j_gene: TRBJ1-1; abundance: .; CDR3aa: CASSLRGRNTEAFF; CDR3nt: TGTGCCAGCAGCCTTAGGGGACGGAACACTGAAGCTTTCTTT
d_gene: TRBD1; v_gene: TRBV15; j_gene: TRBJ1-1; abundance: .; CDR3aa: CATSRDRATAFF; CDR3nt: TGTGCCACCAGTCGCGACAGGGCGACGGCTTTCTTT
d_gene: TRBD1; v_gene: TRBV5-1; j_gene: TRBJ2-3; abundance: once; CDR3aa: CASRKHRGPSTDTQYF; CDR3nt: TGCGCCAGCAGGAAACACAGGGGGCCTAGCACAGATACGCAGTATTTT
d_gene: TRBD1; v_gene: TRBV5-1; j_gene: TRBJ2-3; abundance: .; CDR3aa: CASSKGASTDTQYF; CDR3nt: TGCGCCAGCAGCAAGGGGGCTAGCACAGATACGCAGTATTTT
d_gene: .; v_gene: TRBV20-1; j_gene: TRBJ2-3; abundance: .; CDR3aa: CSARGPYDFTDTQYF; CDR3nt: TGCAGTGCTAGAGGACCTTACGACTTCACAGATACGCAGTATTTT
d_gene: .; v_gene: TRBV5-5; j_gene: TRBJ2-7; abundance: .; CDR3aa: CASSSVSRARYEQYF; CDR3nt: TGTGCCAGCAGCTCGGTGAGCCGGGCCAGGTACGAGCAGTACTTC
d_gene: .; v_gene: TRBV20-1; j_gene: TRBJ2-5; abundance: .; CDR3aa: CSARDKETQYF; CDR3nt: TGCAGTGCTAGAGATAAGGAGACCCAGTACTTC
d_gene: .; v_gene: TRBV20-1; j_gene: TRBJ1-2; abundance: .; CDR3aa: CSARDPRNYGYTF; CDR3nt: TGCAGTGCTAGAGATCCAAGAAACTATGGCTACACCTTC
d_gene: .; v_gene: TRBV7-2; j_gene: TRBJ1-1; abundance: .; CDR3aa: CASSNSREAFF; CDR3nt: TGTGCCAGCAGCAACAGTCGTGAAGCTTTCTTT
d_gene: .; v_gene: TRBV5-6; j_gene: TRBJ2-7; abundance: .; CDR3aa: CASSGTVPGVLSYEQYF; CDR3nt: TGTGCCAGCAGCGGGACGGTCCCAGGGGTCCTCTCCTACGAGCAGTACTTC
d_gene: .; v_gene: TRBV25-1; j_gene: TRBJ1-1; abundance: .; CDR3aa: CASSYVDKNTEAFF; CDR3nt: TGCGCCAGCAGTTACGTGGACAAGAACACTGAAGCTTTCTTT
d_gene: TRBD1; v_gene: TRBV7-8; j_gene: TRBJ2-7; abundance: .; CDR3aa: CASSQGQERAYEQYF; CDR3nt: TGTGCCAGCAGCCAGGGACAGGAAAGGGCCTACGAGCAGTACTTC
d_gene: TRBD1; v_gene: TRBV15; j_gene: TRBJ2-7; abundance: .; CDR3aa: CATSRESQGAGRYEQYF; CDR3nt: TGTGCCACCAGCAGAGAAAGCCAGGGGGCAGGGCGCTACGAGCAGTACTTC
d_gene: TRBD2; v_gene: TRBV5-5; j_gene: TRBJ2-5; abundance: .; CDR3aa: CASSFGGSQETQYF; CDR3nt: TGTGCCAGCAGCTTCGGCGGGAGTCAAGAGACCCAGTACTTC
d_gene: TRBD2; v_gene: TRBV19; j_gene: TRBJ2-1; abundance: .; CDR3aa: CASSGSGRPSANEQFF; CDR3nt: TGTGCCAGTAGTGGGAGCGGGAGGCCGTCTGCGAATGAGCAGTTCTTC
d_gene: .; v_gene: TRBV19; j_gene: TRBJ2-3; abundance: .; CDR3aa: CASSISRVSTDTQYF; CDR3nt: TGTGCCAGTAGTATAAGCAGGGTGAGCACAGATACGCAGTATTTT
d_gene: .; v_gene: TRBV11-3; j_gene: TRBJ2-7; abundance: .; CDR3aa: CASSLDPSARYEQYF; CDR3nt: TGTGCCAGCAGCTTAGATCCTAGCGCACGCTACGAGCAGTACTTC
d_gene: .; v_gene: TRBV7-2; j_gene: TRBJ1-2; abundance: .; CDR3aa: CASSLGRDDGYTF; CDR3nt: TGTGCCAGCAGCCTTGGACGGGACGATGGCTACACCTTC
d_gene: TRBD2; v_gene: TRBV7-2; j_gene: TRBJ2-3; abundance: .; CDR3aa: CASSFPREPTDTQYF; CDR3nt: TGTGCCAGCAGCTTTCCGCGGGAGCCCACAGATACGCAGTATTTT
d_gene: .; v_gene: TRBV9; j_gene: TRBJ2-7; abundance: few; CDR3aa: CASSVGLSYEQYF; CDR3nt: TGTGCCAGCAGCGTGGGGCTCTCCTACGAGCAGTACTTC
d_gene: TRBD1; v_gene: TRBV6-1; j_gene: TRBJ1-6; abundance: .; CDR3aa: CASSERWDRGYNSPLHF; CDR3nt: TGTGCCAGCAGTGAACGGTGGGACAGGGGTTATAATTCACCCCTCCACTTT
d_gene: .; v_gene: TRBV7-9; j_gene: TRBJ2-7; abundance: .; CDR3aa: CASSYGRLGEQYF; CDR3nt: TGTGCCAGCAGCTACGGTCGATTAGGCGAGCAGTACTTC
d_gene: .; v_gene: TRBV6-1; j_gene: TRBJ1-2; abundance: .; CDR3aa: CASSEGSRGGYGYTF; CDR3nt: TGTGCCAGCAGTGAAGGGTCCCGGGGCGGCTATGGCTACACCTTC
d_gene: .; v_gene: TRBV7-7; j_gene: TRBJ1-6; abundance: many; CDR3aa: CASSDTLGSPLHF; CDR3nt: TGTGCTAGCAGCGACACATTGGGTTCACCCCTCCACTTT
d_gene: TRBD1; v_gene: TRBV24-1; j_gene: TRBJ2-7; abundance: few; CDR3aa: CATRGGTGTYEQYF; CDR3nt: TGTGCCACCAGGGGTGGGACAGGGACCTACGAGCAGTACTTC
d_gene: TRBD1; v_gene: TRBV24-1; j_gene: TRBJ2-2; abundance: few; CDR3aa: CATRGTVDTGELFF; CDR3nt: TGTGCCACCAGGGGGACAGTCGACACCGGGGAGCTGTTTTTT
d_gene: .; v_gene: TRBV20-1; j_gene: TRBJ2-3; abundance: .; CDR3aa: CSAVNGQSSTDTQYF; CDR3nt: TGCAGTGCTGTTAATGGACAGTCTAGCACAGATACGCAGTATTTT
d_gene: .; v_gene: TRBV2; j_gene: TRBJ2-1; abundance: once; CDR3aa: CASRLRSTGTGDNEQFF; CDR3nt: TGTGCCAGCAGGCTCCGTTCGACAGGGACGGGGGACAATGAGCAGTTCTTC
d_gene: .; v_gene: TRBV5-8; j_gene: TRBJ1-6; abundance: once; CDR3aa: CASSFLARNSPLHF; CDR3nt: TGTGCCAGCAGCTTCTTGGCCCGTAATTCACCCCTCCACTTT
d_gene: TRBD1; v_gene: TRBV3-1; j_gene: TRBJ2-7; abundance: .; CDR3aa: CASSLPGQGVGEQYF; CDR3nt: TGTGCCAGCAGCCTTCCGGGACAGGGGGTAGGAGAGCAGTACTTC
d_gene: .; v_gene: TRBV7-8; j_gene: TRBJ1-3; abundance: .; CDR3aa: CASSLPVSSGNTIYF; CDR3nt: TGTGCCAGCAGCTTACCCGTGAGCTCTGGAAACACCATATATTTT
d_gene: .; v_gene: TRBV9; j_gene: TRBJ1-6; abundance: .; CDR3aa: CASSQDPADFDSPLHF; CDR3nt: TGTGCCAGCAGCCAAGATCCGGCAGATTTTGATTCACCCCTCCACTTT
d_gene: TRBD1; v_gene: TRBV2; j_gene: TRBJ2-7; abundance: few; CDR3aa: CASLDRGTYEQYF; CDR3nt: TGTGCCAGCTTGGACAGGGGGACCTACGAGCAGTACTTC
d_gene: .; v_gene: TRBV7-9; j_gene: TRBJ2-3; abundance: .; CDR3aa: CASSLAGGFADTQYF; CDR3nt: TGTGCCAGCAGCTTAGCCGGTGGGTTCGCAGATACGCAGTATTTT
d_gene: .; v_gene: TRBV19; j_gene: TRBJ2-1; abundance: .; CDR3aa: CASSIEQIDGNEQFF; CDR3nt: TGTGCCAGTAGTATAGAACAGATTGATGGCAATGAGCAGTTCTTC